Following are 25 T cell receptor beta chains from one sample sequenced in a study of pediatric ulcerative colitis. Assay: immunoSEQ multiplex PCR; the TCRdb copy retains only in-frame clones and omits some. The sample holds about 1,400 clones, 90% seen once. Sequenced: blood. The receptors stem from a boy aged 10-17 years with severe ulcerative colitis.

This clone appeared a single time. The gene calls are TRBV7-9 and TRBJ1-5, with D perhaps TRBD1 (5 bases). The CDR3 has 16 residues. V dropped 1 base and J dropped 4 bases, with 14 bases sitting between them. CDR1 and CDR2 (germline): SEHNR, FQNEAQ (reference sequence). CDR3 sequence reads: CASSLGQPSVNQPQHF. The CDR3 DNA is TGTGCCAGCAGCTTAGGACAGCCCTCGGTGAATCAGCCCCAGCATTTT.

This clone was seen a handful of times. This chain links TRBV30 with TRBJ1-5; a weak D match, TRBD1 (5 bases). This CDR3 comprises 13 residues. Germline V gene data show CDR1 as GTSNPN and CDR2 as SVGIG (reference sequence). Trimming left V 5 bases short and J 5 bases short, with 13 bases between. CDR3 in amino acids: CAWGRGNDQPQHF. The CDR3 region has the DNA TGTGCCTGGGGCCGGGGGAACGATCAGCCCCAGCATTTT.

This clone has just one count. The CDR3 bases are TGTGCCAGCACCGGACAGGGCACAGATACGCAGTATTTT. This translates into CASTGQGTDTQYF. The chain links TRBV6-5 to TRBJ2-3; 7 positions agree with TRBD1. This CDR3 has 13 residues. V was pared by 7 bases and J by 1 base, with 2 bases of the junction left unmatched. CDR1 MNHEY and CDR2 SVGAGI come from the germline V gene.

The chain employs TRBV18 and TRBJ2-7; tentatively, D is TRBD2 (6 bases). V lost 6 bases to trimming and J lost 4 bases, with 19 bases between them. Germline assignment: CDR1 KGHSH and CDR2 LQKENI. The CDR3 is made up of 15 amino acids. The CDR3 sequence: CASSLRDSEGYEQYF. CDR3 in DNA: TGTGCCAGCTCCCTTAGGGACTCCGAGGGATACGAGCAGTACTTC.

V gene TRBV6-5 combines with J gene TRBJ1-2; 7 bases are shared with TRBD1. Germline CDR1 reads MNHEY; CDR2 reads SVGAGI. Trimming removed 0 bases from V and 0 bases from J; junction bases left unmatched: 1. The CDR3 runs 15 residues. This CDR3 reads CASSYSGTANYGYTF. The CDR3 DNA reads TGTGCCAGCAGTTACTCTGGGACAGCTAACTATGGCTACACCTTC.

This rearrangement joins TRBV2 to TRBJ1-1; D perhaps matches TRBD1 (5 bases). Germline assignment: CDR1 SNHLY and CDR2 FYNNEI. This CDR3 comprises 12 residues. The V end was cut by 3 bases, the J end by 5 bases, with 7 bases between. CDR3 nucleotides: TGTGCCAGCAGTGACAGGGATACTGAAGCTTTCTTT. Its protein is CASSDRDTEAFF.

This sequence joins TRBV15 and TRBJ2-7; 8 nucleotides align to TRBD1. V dropped 4 bases and J dropped 5; count of bases not matched to a gene: 4. From germline, CDR1 is LNHNV and CDR2 YYDKDF (reference sequence). The CDR3 runs to 13 residues. The CDR3, as DNA: TGTGCCACCAGCATTTCCAGGGGGCACGAGCAGTACTTC. This encodes CATSISRGHEQYF.

The V and J genes are TRBV23-1 and TRBJ2-7; no clear D. TRBV23-1 is an ORF; its function is uncertain. V lost 0 bases to trimming and J lost 0 bases, with 12 bases between them. The CDR3 extends over 16 amino acids. DNA of the CDR3: TGCGCCAGCAGTCAATCAATAGCACGGTACTCCTACGAGCAGTACTTC. This encodes CASSQSIARYSYEQYF.

This sequence joins TRBV6-5 and TRBJ2-7, with D unclear. This CDR3 contains 10 residues. Germline V CDR1 and CDR2: MNHEY, SVGAGI. Trimming removed 7 bases from V and 2 bases from J, with 3 bases in between. The CDR3 sequence: CASTAYEQYV. CDR3 sequence (DNA): TGTGCCAGCACCGCCTACGAGCAGTACGTC.

The rearrangement joins TRBV30 to TRBJ2-5, with 13 bases fitting TRBD2. V lost 0 bases, J lost 5 bases, and 9 bases stayed unmatched. Germline V gene sequence: CDR1 GTSNPN, CDR2 SVGIG (reference sequence). This CDR3 contains 17 residues. CDR3 in amino acids: CAWSVWWTSGGPETQYF. DNA of the CDR3: TGTGCCTGGAGTGTATGGTGGACTAGCGGGGGTCCGGAGACCCAGTACTTC. The full variable domain, in which reference TRBV30 and TRBJ2-5 provide the parts outside the CDR3, is SQTIHQWPATLVQPVGSPLSLECTVEGTSNPNLYWYRQAAGRGLQLLFYSVGIGQISSEVPQNLSASRPQDRQFILSSKKLLLSDSGFYLCAWSVWWTSGGPETQYFGPGTRLLVL.

The chain combines TRBV5-1 with TRBJ2-7, with unresolved D. The CDR3 is 13 residues long. Trimming left V 4 bases short and J 1 base short, with 9 bases between. Germline lookup yields CDR1 SGHRS and CDR2 YFSETQ. The CDR3 bases are TGCGCCAGCAGCCGCACAGAATCCTACGAGCAGTACTTC. Protein sequence: CASSRTESYEQYF.

The chain uses TRBV13 and TRBJ2-3; tentatively, D is TRBD2 (6 bases). V was clipped by 1 base and J by 5 bases, with 10 bases between them. The CDR3 extends over 14 amino acids. Germline CDR1 reads PRHDT; CDR2 reads FYEKMQ (reference sequence). In DNA form, the CDR3 reads TGTGCCAGCAGCTTAGTTGGAGGGGTAGATACGCAGTATTTT. It translates to CASSLVGGVDTQYF.

The genes are TRBV15 and TRBJ1-5, with D maybe TRBD1 (5 bases). Germline CDR1 reads LNHNV; CDR2 reads YYDKDF (reference sequence). The CDR3 totals 16 residues. Trimming removed 4 bases from V and 5 bases from J, with 18 bases in between. CDR3 bases: TGTGCCACCAGCAAGGGAGGGCGTCGGGGGTATCAGCCCCAGCATTTT. Translation: CATSKGGRRGYQPQHF. Full variable domain (outside the CDR3, taken from reference TRBV15 and TRBJ1-5): DAMVIQNPRYQVTQFGKPVTLSCSQTLNHNVMYWYQQKSSQAPKLLFHYYDKDFNNEADTPDNFQSRRPNTSFCFLDIRSPGLGDTAMYLCATSKGGRRGYQPQHFGDGTRLSIL.

This chain uses TRBV5-1 with TRBJ1-1, with no clear D. The V gene lost 0 bases and the J gene lost 2 bases, with 8 bases spanning the gap. The CDR3 spans 14 residues. Germline V gene lookup returns CDR1 SGHRS and CDR2 YFSETQ. CDR3 residues: CASSLARRNTEAFF. The DNA of the CDR3 is TGCGCCAGCAGCTTGGCCCGACGAAACACTGAAGCTTTCTTT.

V is TRBV11-2 and J is TRBJ2-5; 8 nucleotides align to TRBD1. CDR3 size: 13 residues. V shed 5 bases and J 2 bases; nucleotides not matched to a gene: 1. CDR1 is SGHAT, CDR2 FQNNGV, per germline. The CDR3 DNA follows: TGTGCCAGCAGCGGGACAGGACAAGAGACCCAGTACTTC. Its protein product is CASSGTGQETQYF.

The chain employs TRBV9 and TRBJ2-2; TRBD2 aligns across 9 bases. This CDR3 is built from 15 residues. With 2 bases clipped from V and 3 bases from J, the junction kept 2 bases outside the gene matches. Germline V gene data show CDR1 as SGDLS and CDR2 as YYNGEE. CDR3 region: CASSVRLADTGELFF. The CDR3 DNA is TGTGCCAGCAGCGTTCGACTAGCGGACACCGGGGAGCTGTTTTTT.

This clone appeared a few times. The chain is built from TRBV7-9 and TRBJ1-2, with D unclear. The CDR3 length is 13 residues. The V end was cut by 1 base, the J end by 4 bases, with 7 bases between. Per germline, CDR1 SEHNR and CDR2 FQNEAQ (reference sequence). CDR3 sequence (DNA): TGTGCCAGCAGCTTAGACAGTTCCTATGGCTACACCTTC. Translated: CASSLDSSYGYTF. Full variable domain (rest looked up from reference TRBV7-9 and TRBJ1-2): DTGVSQNPRHKITKRGQNVTFRCDPISEHNRLYWYRQTLGQGPEFLTYFQNEAQLEKSRLLSDRFSAERPKGSFSTLEIQRTEQGDSAMYLCASSLDSSYGYTFGSGTRLTVV.

The chain combines TRBV10-2 with TRBJ1-3; no reliable D call. The CDR3 is made up of 17 amino acids. Trimming removed 8 bases at V and 1 base at J, with 21 bases between. Germline assignment: CDR1 WSHSY and CDR2 SAAADI. The CDR3 DNA follows: TGCGCCAGCTCCCTCCTTGCAGGCGGAGGATCTGGAAACACCATATATTTT. Translated: CASSLLAGGGSGNTIYF.

This chain joins TRBV5-1 and TRBJ1-4, with D tentatively TRBD1 (6 bases). Germline V CDR1 and CDR2: SGHRS, YFSETQ. The length of the CDR3 is 14 residues. Trimming left V 2 bases short and J 5 bases short, with 10 bases between. The CDR3 sequence: CASSFDRKNEKLFF. The CDR3 DNA is TGCGCCAGCAGCTTCGACAGGAAAAATGAAAAACTGTTTTTT.

The CDR3 protein is CASSGGGQTVGRGETQYF. CDR3 DNA: TGTGCCAGCAGCGGAGGGGGGCAGACAGTAGGCCGAGGAGAGACCCAGTACTTC. This chain links TRBV9 with TRBJ2-5, with D perhaps matching TRBD1 or TRBD2 (6 bases each). The germline V and J ends were trimmed by 3 bases and 4 bases, with 25 bases remaining between them. CDR3 length: 18 amino acids. CDR1 is SGDLS and CDR2 is YYNGEE in the germline V gene.

The CDR3 coding sequence is TGTGCCAGCAGTGAAGCCCTGGGGGCGAGTGAGCAGTACTTC. This sequence encodes CASSEALGASEQYF. V gene TRBV6-1 combines with J gene TRBJ2-7, with a weak D call TRBD1 (6 bases). The CDR3 length is 14 residues. Germline V gene data show CDR1 as MNHNS and CDR2 as SASEGT. V lost 0 bases to trimming and J lost 7 bases, with 13 bases between them.

The CDR3 loop reads CASSPGTGKIYNEQFF. The CDR3 coding sequence is TGTGCCAGCAGCCCCGGGACAGGGAAGATTTACAATGAGCAGTTCTTC. This sequence joins TRBV5-4 and TRBJ2-1; TRBD1 matches 9 bases. The CDR3 spans 16 residues. Trimming took 4 bases from V and 4 from J; bases not matched to a gene: 9. Germline CDR1 is SGHNT and CDR2 is YYREEE (reference sequence).

The J gene is TRBJ2-7, the V gene TRBV18; D perhaps matches TRBD1 (5 bases). CDR1 and CDR2 (germline): KGHSH, LQKENI. The germline V and J ends were trimmed by 4 bases and 0 bases, with 7 bases remaining between them. This CDR3 is built from 13 residues. The CDR3 nucleotides are TGTGCCAGCTCACGGGGCAGCTCCTACGAGCAGTACGTC. Protein: CASSRGSSYEQYV.

This chain links TRBV15 with TRBJ2-3, with TRBD2 identical over 9 bases. CDR3 size: 15 residues. V lost 6 bases to trimming and J lost 5 bases; unmatched junction nucleotides: 9. Looked up from germline, CDR1 is LNHNV and CDR2 is YYDKDF (reference sequence). CDR3 nucleotides: TGTGCCACCAGGACGGCGGGGGGGCCGGAAGATACGCAGTATTTT. Protein: CATRTAGGPEDTQYF.

The rearrangement uses TRBV19 and TRBJ2-6, with D perhaps matching TRBD2 (5 bases). CDR3 size: 14 residues. V was clipped by 6 bases and J by 4 bases, with 10 bases between them. From germline, CDR1 is LNHDA and CDR2 SQIVND (reference sequence). The CDR3: CASSSGEGANVLTF. The CDR3 region has the DNA TGTGCCAGTAGCTCCGGGGAGGGGGCCAACGTCCTGACTTTC. The full variable domain, completed using reference TRBV19 and TRBJ2-6, is DGGITQSPKYLFRKEGQNVTLSCEQNLNHDAMYWYRQDPGQGLRLIYYSQIVNDFQKGDIAEGYSVSREKKESFPLTVTSAQKNPTAFYLCASSSGEGANVLTFGAGSRLTVL.